This T cell receptor (beta chain) was recorded in a study of T cells in tumors after PD-1 blockade (dated by TCRdb to about 2019). General notes on the study: Prior checkpoint blockade, systemic immunosuppressant use, and recent radiotherapy or other anti-cancer therapy within 4 weeks were grounds for patient exclusion. Patients were treated with either pembrolizumab 200 mg every 3 weeks or cemiplimab 350 mg every 2 weeks. Some patients also continued taking vismodegib 150 mg daily during anti-PD-1 treatment. On average, peripheral blood samples yielded 33,000 or so unique clonotypes and 100,000 to 140,000 TCR templates (range roughly 24,000-280,000). Using site-matched tumors from BCC or SCC patients sampled before and after anti-PD-1 therapy, the study carried out paired single-cell RNA and TCR sequencing. To compare clonotypes in blood versus tumor, bulk TCR sequencing was run on around eleven peripheral blood samples drawn from four or five patients. Clinical response was assessed using RECIST version 1.1. The paper's findings and limits, for the study overall: About two fifths of tumor TCR clonotypes were detected in blood, and some novel exhausted tumor clones were observed in pre-treatment blood, which was taken as suggesting peripheral recruitment. Where the novel T cell clones came from was not determined, and possible sources could include lymphoid organs or rare unexpanded clones inside the tumor or in the tumor periphery.

This specimen's time point label, per the study, means: after anti-PD-1 therapy. For bulk TCRbeta sequencing, genomic DNA was extracted from tumor biopsies or peripheral blood, and input amounts ranged from roughly 550 ng to 6,004 ng. Every patient had histologically proven advanced or metastatic basal or squamous cell carcinoma and was a poor candidate for surgical resection. The basal cell carcinoma cohort was made up of roughly ten patients, and bulk tumor TCR sequencing was performed for about 8 of these patients. The immunoSEQ platform was used to carry out deep TCRbeta sequencing. The authors processed their data as follows. Only productive rearrangements were exported from the immunoSEQ Analyzer for further analysis. T cell phenotypes were assigned to bulk TCRbeta clonotypes by matching the clonotypes to single-cell RNA+TCR-seq clones that had the same TCRbeta sequence. Clone enrichment in tumor was computed as tumor frequency divided by PBMC frequency from bulk TCR sequencing. TCRs were grouped by GLIPH into specificity groups, defined as clusters of distinct TCRs likely recognizing common antigens via shared CDR3 motifs. Sourced from immuneACCESS, this table was stored by TCRdb with only in-frame sequences that have V and J called. A share of the clones is absent; for the studies checked, an unresolved V gene accounts for under half, and the remainder has no known explanation. For V, J and clone size, that table is used; D and trimming come from the DNA. This sample comprises tens of thousands of clones, around 74% of them detected only once. Of the sample, approximately 4.8% is held by the ten largest clones.

As for this clone: Its recognized antigen is unknown. No clone much larger than this one lies a single base away; base qualities are absent.

The sequences come from PBMCs, collected after anti-PD-1 treatment. The clonotype comes from a human donor with basal cell carcinoma.

The DNA reads TGCGCCAGCAGCCTCTCGGGACTAGCGGGGAAGGGCAATGAGCAGTTCTTC. The resulting protein is CASSLSGLAGKGNEQFF. The V gene is TRBV5-1 and the J gene is TRBJ2-1, and TRBD2 matches 13 of the central bases. Compared with germline, V lacks 4 bases and J lacks 6 bases; bases without a gene match: 10. The germline V gene provides CDR1 SGHRS and CDR2 YFSETQ. The CDR3 goes from the cysteine to the phenylalanine over 17 residues. The read is trimmed to its CDR3 DNA, 51 bases read in frame from base 1.